One T cell receptor beta chain is described in this entry. The data originate from a study of blood T cell repertoires in COVID-19. The CDR3 is made up of 16 amino acids. Germline trimming cut 3 bases from V and 9 bases from J; bases unmatched to any gene: 11. Germline V CDR1 and CDR2: KGHSH, LQKENI. Libraries were prepared by immunoSEQ multiplex PCR; TCRdb keeps only in-frame clonotypes and omits some of them. The repertoire holds roughly 700,000 clones, 90% seen once, with approximately 0.25% in the top ten. This chain links TRBV18 with TRBJ1-6, with 7 bases lining up with TRBD1. The sequenced sample consisted of peripheral blood. The sequence was collected from a woman aged 18 to 35 with acute or convalescent COVID-19. Written as DNA, the CDR3 is TGTGCCAGCTCACCGACTCAGGGGGATTCGGGTTCACCCCTCCACTTT. Its translation: CASSPTQGDSGSPLHF.